This TCR beta chain comes out of a study of CD8+ T cells in alopecia areata. RNA was extracted and reverse transcribed into cDNA as the sequencing template. Data came from immunoSEQ multiplex PCR; TCRdb stores just in-frame clones and leaves some out. The sample shows over 120,000 clones, 40% to 55% of them seen only once. With 6 bases clipped from V and 5 bases from J, the junction kept 7 bases outside the gene matches. This CDR3 is built from 15 residues. CDR1 is MDHEN and CDR2 is SYDVKM in the germline V gene. The source is a human donor with alopecia areata. Sequenced here: CD4+ T cells sorted from blood, sampled at week 0. V gene TRBV28 combines with J gene TRBJ2-1; 10 bases are shared with TRBD2. The CDR3 spells CASSPSGSVNNEQFF. The CDR3 bases are TGTGCCAGCAGCCCTAGCGGGAGCGTCAACAATGAGCAGTTCTTC.